This T cell receptor beta chain was recovered during a study of T cells of healthy individuals. TCRdb processed the 5' RACE reads anew with MiXCR; each CDR3 protein has one entry. The data contain some 69,000 distinct CDR3 sequences, 16% of them singletons. The germline gives CDR1 SEHNR, CDR2 FQNEAQ (reference sequence). V was trimmed by 5 bases and J by 12 bases, leaving 17 bases between them. The CDR3 runs to 13 residues. The chain recombines TRBV7-9 with TRBJ2-1; tentatively, D is TRBD1 or TRBD2 (5 bases each). This clonotype was sampled from a human donor in good health. CDR3 loop: CASSATVEGPQFF. CDR3 coding DNA: TGTGCCAGCAGCGCGACAGTTGAGGGCCCGCAGTTCTTC.